The following is a TCR beta chain sequence with its context. The antigen remains unidentified. The post-treatment osteosarcoma tumors were primary, local recurrence or metastasis specimens from poor-prognosis patients. The CDR3 sequence is 13 residues long. CDR1 is MDHEN, CDR2 SYDVKM, per germline. The trim removed 11 bases at V and 8 bases at J, leaving 10 bases unmatched. This specimen comes from a study of the immune and genomic landscape of osteosarcoma. Study-level background: 55% to 75% had unfavorable pathologic response to standard therapy.

Overall study findings and caveats: Productive clonality stayed low overall, though C3 exceeded C1. No matched normal tissue; external skin and blood data served as benchmarks.

TCRdb's copy holds only in-frame clones and misses some; the assay was immunoSEQ multiplex PCR. The profile shows more than 10,000 clones, about 71% of them singletons. V usage is TRBV28 and J usage is TRBJ1-2, with TRBD1 matching 11 bases. This clonotype originated in a human donor with osteosarcoma. The specimen sequenced was osteosarcoma tumor tissue from the lung. The CDR3 loop is CAVTDRGLAGYTF. For the CDR3, the DNA is TGTGCCGTGACGGACAGGGGGCTTGCAGGCTACACCTTC.